The T cell receptor beta chain described here comes from a study of post-analysis software for immune sequencing data. Study at large: The cohort encompassed relapsing-remitting, secondary progressive and progressive-relapsing multiple sclerosis disease courses.

TCR beta cDNA libraries had unique molecular identifiers. Researchers reported around 510,000 cDNA molecules coming from roughly 0.93 to 9.6 million T cells. A single record per CDR3 protein comes from TCRdb applying MiXCR to the PCR reads. This sample has a few hundred thousand distinct CDR3 sequences, with roughly 34% found just once. The CDR3 consists of 14 residues. In regard to this clonotype: No antigen is known for it.

Whole-study results and caveats: Strong co-clustering by F measure was seen for same-batch samples. With TRBV5-6, TRBV5-1 and TRBV20-1 included, about five TRBV segments were more frequent in patients than in controls. There was significantly lower normalized Chao1 diversity in multiple sclerosis patients than in controls.

The chain carries TRBV21-1 and TRBJ2-5; the table's D gene call, TRBD2, was not cross checked with the DNA. Near its end, the DNA agrees better with TRBJ2-7, so the J call may be wrong. TRBV21-1 is a documented pseudogene. Source material: blood. This clonotype originated in a girl aged 2-17 years with multiple sclerosis. CDR3 DNA sequence: TGTGCCAGCAGAGAGGGAGGGTTGCCCTACGAGCAGTACTTC. It is translated as CASREGGLPYEQYF.